The sequence of this T cell receptor (beta chain) was determined in a study of T cells in Graves' hyperthyroidism and ophthalmopathy. On the study more broadly: It was at initial diagnosis, before any treatment, that peripheral blood was collected.

It was uncontrolled infection, other autoimmune disease, pregnancy or lactation that excluded patients. Notes on the study in general: The authors' 13 V-J model separated ophthalmopathy from stable hyperthyroidism.

With respect to this clonotype: What it binds is not known.

Amplification of TCR beta CDR3 regions was performed using RNA transcripts as template. With the HTBI primer set, the TCR CDR3 went through a first round of RT-PCR. A single record per CDR3 protein comes from TCRdb applying MiXCR to the multiplex PCR reads. The sample consists of a few hundred thousand distinct CDR3 sequences, about 18% of them appearing once. The sample consisted of blood. The sequence was obtained from a woman in her 50s with Graves' hyperthyroidism.

The CDR3 coding sequence is TGCGCCAGCAGCCAGAACATACTCACCGGGGAGCTGTTTTTT. It is translated as CASSQNILTGELFF. The V gene is TRBV4-1, the J gene TRBJ2-2, with unresolved D. Per germline, CDR1 MGHRA and CDR2 YSYEKL. Trimming left V 3 bases short and J 4 bases short, with 9 bases between. The CDR3 is 14 residues long.